This is a list of T cell receptor beta chains from one sample in a study of T cells in Graves' hyperthyroidism and ophthalmopathy. In TCRdb, the multiplex PCR reads were re-called with MiXCR into one record per CDR3 protein. The data contain 500,000 to 700,000 distinct CDR3 sequences, 15% to 20% of them singletons. The sequenced material came from blood. The receptor set was obtained from a woman aged 18-30 years with Graves' hyperthyroidism. CDR3s include the opening cysteine and the closing phenylalanine or tryptophan. D genes are given only for firm matches. The size field is filled for only some rows; it gives once, few, many or a size class.

clone size: many; J gene: TRBJ2-7; V gene: TRBV7-6; D gene: TRBD1; CDR3 protein: CASSLEGTGVGDEQYF; CDR3 DNA: TGTGCCAGCAGCTTAGAAGGGACAGGGGTTGGGGACGAGCAGTACTTC
clone size: NA; J gene: TRBJ2-5; V gene: TRBV6-1; D gene: NA; CDR3 protein: CASSDQEPETQYF; CDR3 DNA: TGTGCCAGCAGTGATCAGGAGCCGGAGACCCAGTACTTC
clone size: few; J gene: TRBJ1-3; V gene: TRBV19; D gene: NA; CDR3 protein: CASSMDNSGNTIYF; CDR3 DNA: TGTGCCAGTAGTATGGACAACTCTGGAAACACCATATATTTT
clone size: few; J gene: TRBJ2-7; V gene: TRBV9; D gene: NA; CDR3 protein: CASSVGEGDSYEQYF; CDR3 DNA: TGTGCCAGCAGCGTAGGAGAGGGGGATTCCTACGAGCAGTACTTC
clone size: NA; J gene: TRBJ1-6; V gene: TRBV27; D gene: NA; CDR3 protein: CASSFTPGTYNSPLHF; CDR3 DNA: TGTGCCAGCAGTTTCACCCCCGGGACCTATAATTCACCCCTCCACTTT
clone size: NA; J gene: TRBJ1-2; V gene: TRBV2; D gene: NA; CDR3 protein: CASKWQGINYGYTF; CDR3 DNA: TGTGCCAGCAAGTGGCAGGGGATAAACTATGGCTACACCTTC
clone size: many; J gene: TRBJ2-3; V gene: TRBV11-3; D gene: NA; CDR3 protein: CASSLGPDSTGDTQYF; CDR3 DNA: TGTGCCAGCAGCTTAGGACCCGACAGTACAGGAGATACGCAGTATTTT
clone size: many; J gene: TRBJ1-5; V gene: TRBV3-1; D gene: NA; CDR3 protein: CASSQAYAGNQPQHF; CDR3 DNA: TGTGCCAGCAGCCAGGCATACGCAGGCAATCAGCCCCAGCATTTT
clone size: many; J gene: TRBJ2-5; V gene: TRBV12-3/TRBV12-4; D gene: TRBD1; CDR3 protein: CAAGQGRETQYF; CDR3 DNA: TGTGCCGCCGGACAGGGCCGGGAGACCCAGTACTTC
clone size: many; J gene: TRBJ1-2; V gene: TRBV30; D gene: NA; CDR3 protein: CAWRLGGNYGYTF; CDR3 DNA: TGTGCCTGGCGCCTGGGGGGAAACTATGGCTACACCTTC
clone size: few; J gene: TRBJ1-2; V gene: TRBV29-1; D gene: NA; CDR3 protein: CSVGGQFYGYTF; CDR3 DNA: TGCAGCGTCGGGGGGCAATTCTATGGCTACACCTTC
clone size: many; J gene: TRBJ2-3; V gene: TRBV7-2; D gene: TRBD2; CDR3 protein: CASSLLRGGNTDTQYF; CDR3 DNA: TGTGCCAGCAGCTTGTTGCGCGGGGGGAACACAGATACGCAGTATTTT
clone size: many; J gene: TRBJ2-1; V gene: TRBV6-1; D gene: TRBD2; CDR3 protein: CASRRYTSGSDNEQFF; CDR3 DNA: TGTGCCAGCAGAAGATACACTAGCGGGAGCGACAATGAGCAGTTCTTC
clone size: NA; J gene: TRBJ2-1; V gene: TRBV19; D gene: TRBD2; CDR3 protein: CASSLGPGLANDEQFF; CDR3 DNA: TGTGCCAGTAGCCTAGGACCGGGACTAGCAAACGATGAGCAGTTCTTC
clone size: NA; J gene: TRBJ2-5; V gene: TRBV10-1; D gene: NA; CDR3 protein: CASSLTGYQETQYF; CDR3 DNA: TGCGCCAGCAGCTTAACAGGGTACCAAGAGACCCAGTACTTC
clone size: many; J gene: TRBJ2-7; V gene: TRBV6-2/TRBV6-3; D gene: NA; CDR3 protein: CASSYSNRRNYEQYF; CDR3 DNA: TGTGCCAGCAGTTACTCGAACAGGCGAAACTACGAGCAGTACTTC
clone size: many; J gene: TRBJ2-5; V gene: TRBV6-1; D gene: NA; CDR3 protein: CASIPSGGVEETQYF; CDR3 DNA: TGTGCCAGCATCCCAAGCGGCGGTGTGGAAGAGACCCAGTACTTC
clone size: NA; J gene: TRBJ1-1; V gene: TRBV13; D gene: NA; CDR3 protein: CASSLGRGFRAFF; CDR3 DNA: TGTGCCAGCAGCTTAGGCCGGGGTTTTAGAGCTTTCTTT
clone size: NA; J gene: TRBJ2-1; V gene: TRBV7-9; D gene: TRBD2; CDR3 protein: CASSPDPAGGPGEQFF; CDR3 DNA: TGTGCCAGCAGTCCCGACCCAGCGGGAGGCCCCGGTGAGCAGTTCTTC
clone size: NA; J gene: TRBJ2-5; V gene: TRBV12-3/TRBV12-4; D gene: NA; CDR3 protein: CASNGQPQETQYF; CDR3 DNA: TGTGCCAGCAATGGACAGCCCCAAGAGACCCAGTACTTC
clone size: many; J gene: TRBJ2-3; V gene: TRBV6-1; D gene: NA; CDR3 protein: CASRPRGSDTQYF; CDR3 DNA: TGTGCCAGCAGGCCCCGGGGCTCAGATACGCAGTATTTT
clone size: many; J gene: TRBJ2-1; V gene: TRBV30; D gene: NA; CDR3 protein: CAWSVGILEFF; CDR3 DNA: TGTGCCTGGAGTGTAGGCATCCTCGAGTTCTTC
clone size: few; J gene: TRBJ2-5; V gene: TRBV30; D gene: TRBD2; CDR3 protein: CAWSPGLAGQETQYF; CDR3 DNA: TGTGCCTGGAGTCCGGGACTAGCGGGGCAAGAGACCCAGTACTTC